The 8 T cell receptor beta chains in this list originate from one sample, sequenced in a study of blood T cell repertoires in COVID-19. Using immunoSEQ multiplex PCR, the repertoire was profiled, and TCRdb retains in-frame clones only, with some absent. The sample records fewer than 350,000 clones, roughly 90% being singletons. The sequenced sample consisted of PBMCs or T cells enriched from blood (not recorded which). The receptors were sampled from a woman in her thirties or forties who had recovered from COVID-19.

The V gene is TRBV5-4, the J gene TRBJ2-1; 8 nucleotides agree with TRBD2. CDR1 is SGHNT and CDR2 is YYREEE in the germline V gene (reference sequence). This CDR3 region has 14 residues. V lost 3 bases and J lost 5; bases outside the gene matches: 4. The CDR3 protein is CASSYSGDHNEQFF. The CDR3 nucleotides read TGTGCCAGCAGCTATAGCGGGGATCACAATGAGCAGTTCTTC.

The rearrangement joins TRBV6-5 to TRBJ2-1, with 8 bases identical to TRBD2. The V segment lost 2 bases and the J segment 4 bases; nucleotides outside the gene matches: 7. CDR1 is MNHEY, CDR2 SVGAGI, per germline. This CDR3 has 16 amino acids. DNA for the CDR3: TGTGCCAGCAGTTACGGGCTAGCGGGTGCTTACAATGAGCAGTTCTTC. Translation gives CASSYGLAGAYNEQFF.

This chain uses TRBV2 with TRBJ1-6, with TRBD1 identical over 8 bases. This CDR3 has 14 residues. V was clipped by 7 bases and J by 7 bases; unmatched bases: 6. Germline V CDR1 and CDR2: SNHLY, FYNNEI. The CDR3 nucleotides are TGTGCCAGCAAAGGGACAGGCGTGAATTCACCCCTCCACTTT. It translates to CASKGTGVNSPLHF.

The CDR3 nucleotides read TGCGCCAGCAGCTTGGCCGGGACTACAAACAATGAGCAGTTCTTC. Encoded protein: CASSLAGTTNNEQFF. This rearrangement joins TRBV5-1 to TRBJ2-1; the match to TRBD2 covers 7 bases. The V and J ends lost 0 bases and 5 bases, in that order; junction bases with no gene match: 5. The CDR3 extends over 15 amino acids. Germline V gene data show CDR1 as SGHRS and CDR2 as YFSETQ.

The V gene is TRBV4-3, the J gene TRBJ2-7, with 7 positions matching TRBD2. This CDR3 comprises 14 residues. V was clipped by 6 bases and J by 5 bases; unmatched bases: 10. Germline CDR1 and CDR2: LGHNA and YSLEER. The CDR3 region is CASSPSGGKDEQYF. The DNA for the CDR3 is TGCGCCAGCAGTCCCTCGGGAGGAAAGGACGAGCAGTACTTC.

V is TRBV3-1 (or the pseudogene TRBV3-2) and J is TRBJ1-5; possibly TRBD1 for D (5 bases). This CDR3 has 13 residues. Trimming left V 5 bases short and J 2 bases short, with 7 bases between. The V gene's germline CDR1 is LGHDT and CDR2 YNNKEL (reference sequence). The CDR3 spells CASSIGGNQPQHF. The CDR3 DNA reads as TGTGCCAGCAGCATAGGGGGCAATCAGCCCCAGCATTTT.

The chain links TRBV11-2 to TRBJ1-3, with D maybe TRBD1 (6 bases). V was clipped by 4 bases and J by 2 bases, with 21 bases between them. The CDR3 contains 18 residues. Germline V gives CDR1 SGHAT, CDR2 FQNNGV. Written as DNA, the CDR3 is TGTGCCAGCAGCTCCCGAGACCCATACAGGGAAGCTGGAAACACCATATATTTT. Translation gives CASSSRDPYREAGNTIYF.

The CDR3: CASSITLDAGYEQYF. The CDR3 DNA reads as TGTGCCAGCAGCATCACTTTGGACGCGGGTTACGAGCAGTACTTC. V usage is TRBV11-2 and J usage is TRBJ2-7, with a possible D match to TRBD2 (5 bases). CDR3 length: 15 amino acids. The germline gives CDR1 SGHAT, CDR2 FQNNGV. Trimming stripped 5 bases from V and 4 bases from J, with 18 bases between.